The rows below give T cell receptor beta chains drawn from one sample of a study of regulatory T cells in long-lasting Graves disease. From the multiplex PCR reads, TCRdb called clonotypes with MiXCR, one entry per CDR3 protein. The data contain hundreds of thousands of distinct CDR3 sequences, around 16% of them singletons. A further study also used this sample, focusing on T cells in Graves' hyperthyroidism and ophthalmopathy.

Sequencing used peripheral blood mononuclear cells (PBMCs), obtained at new diagnosis, from a patient treated with antithyroid drugs. The origin of the receptors is a woman aged 40-65 years with Graves disease. Both conserved end residues are part of each CDR3. D genes are given only for firm matches. For some rows the clone size is stated as once, few or many, or as a class when expanded; others skip it.

j_gene,v_gene,abundance,d_gene,CDR3aa,CDR3nt
TRBJ2-1,TRBV3-1,many,-,CASSQINEQFF,TGTGCCAGCAGCCAAATCAATGAGCAGTTCTTC
TRBJ2-3,TRBV29-1,many,-,CSVVRGGTDTQYF,TGCAGCGTTGTTAGAGGGGGCACAGATACGCAGTATTTT
TRBJ2-3,TRBV20-1,many,-,CSAGRRSPDTQYF,TGCAGTGCTGGGCGACGGTCCCCAGATACGCAGTATTTT
TRBJ2-5,TRBV4-1,-,TRBD2,CASSQGTSGESETQYF,TGCGCCAGCAGCCAGGGGACTAGCGGGGAATCGGAGACCCAGTACTTC
TRBJ2-7,TRBV12-3/TRBV12-4,-,-,CASSTGTPWGEQYF,TGTGCCAGCTCCACCGGGACACCCTGGGGAGAGCAGTACTTC
TRBJ2-3,TRBV6-1,-,-,CASSELARWADTQYF,TGTGCCAGCAGTGAACTAGCGAGGTGGGCAGATACGCAGTATTTT
TRBJ1-2,TRBV3-1,few,-,CASSQSPSMGYTF,TGTGCCAGCAGCCAATCCCCCTCCATGGGCTACACCTTC
TRBJ2-3,TRBV28,-,TRBD2,CASSTPAGESNTQYF,TGTGCCAGCAGTACCCCAGCGGGAGAATCTAATACGCAGTATTTT
TRBJ1-1,TRBV29-1,-,TRBD1,CSVKGAGEAFF,TGCAGCGTTAAGGGGGCTGGTGAAGCTTTCTTT
TRBJ2-3,TRBV2,once,-,CASSGEAYTQYF,TGTGCCAGCAGCGGGGAGGCGTATACGCAGTATTTT
TRBJ2-2,TRBV19,-,-,CASSISQVRTGELFF,TGTGCCAGTAGTATATCACAGGTTCGCACCGGGGAGCTGTTTTTT
TRBJ2-1,TRBV5-1,few,TRBD2,CASSSGTSGAHGDEQFF,TGCGCCAGCAGTTCCGGGACTAGCGGGGCCCATGGGGATGAGCAGTTCTTC
TRBJ1-2,TRBV9,-,-,CASSVSSTADYGYTF,TGTGCCAGCAGCGTAAGTTCGACAGCCGACTATGGCTACACCTTC
TRBJ1-1,TRBV6-1,few,-,CASKDQMNTEAFF,TGTGCTTCCAAAGATCAAATGAACACTGAAGCTTTCTTT
TRBJ2-1,TRBV3-1,many,-,CASSSGGWYNEQFF,TGTGCCAGCTCTTCCGGAGGGTGGTACAATGAGCAGTTCTTC
TRBJ2-2,TRBV6-5,few,-,CASSYSSRELFF,TGTGCCAGCAGTTACTCTTCCCGGGAGCTGTTTTTT
TRBJ1-5,TRBV6-1,many,TRBD1,CASSRTGGYQPQHF,TGTGCCAGCAGTCGGACAGGGGGATATCAGCCCCAGCATTTT
TRBJ1-2,TRBV28,-,-,CATEGTQEYYGYTF,TGTGCCACGGAAGGCACTCAGGAGTACTATGGCTACACCTTC
TRBJ1-2,TRBV2,many,TRBD1,CASMGQGDRGYTF,TGTGCCAGCATGGGACAGGGGGATCGTGGCTACACCTTC
TRBJ2-5,TRBV2,many,-,CATRPGTSQETQYF,TGTGCCACTCGCCCCGGGACAAGCCAAGAGACCCAGTACTTC
TRBJ1-6,TRBV6-5,few,-,CASSYRQGSSSYNSPLHF,TGTGCCAGCAGTTATAGGCAGGGGAGTAGCTCCTATAATTCACCCCTCCACTTT
TRBJ2-7,TRBV19,-,TRBD2,CASGIAASGGSSYEQYF,TGTGCCAGTGGTATAGCCGCTAGCGGGGGGTCCTCCTACGAGCAGTACTTC
TRBJ2-1,TRBV5-4,few,-,CASSFPDILLNEQFF,TGTGCCAGCAGCTTTCCAGATATCCTCCTCAATGAGCAGTTCTTC
TRBJ2-2,TRBV6-1,few,-,CASSGGTGGFF,TGTGCCAGCAGTGGAGGCACGGGTGGGTTTTTT
TRBJ1-6,TRBV7-6,many,-,CASSLGRADNSPLHF,TGTGCCAGCAGCTTAGGACGGGCCGATAATTCACCCCTCCACTTT
TRBJ1-5,TRBV28,-,TRBD1,CASSSHPLGQADQPQHF,TGTGCCAGCAGTTCCCACCCCCTCGGACAGGCTGATCAGCCCCAGCATTTT
TRBJ2-1,TRBV5-5,many,-,CASSTAYLARSYNEQFF,TGTGCCAGCAGCACAGCGTATCTAGCGAGGTCCTACAATGAGCAGTTCTTC
TRBJ2-1,TRBV27,-,TRBD1,CASTGTANEQFF,TGTGCCAGCACCGGGACAGCAAATGAGCAGTTCTTC
TRBJ2-7,TRBV27,few,-,CGQGGLSFKQYF,TGCGGCCAGGGGGGCCTTTCGTTCAAGCAGTACTTC
TRBJ2-1,TRBV20-1,many,TRBD1,CSADWDRGVEQFF,TGCAGTGCTGATTGGGACAGGGGTGTTGAGCAGTTCTTC
TRBJ2-5,TRBV11-3,many,-,CASSLGRADQETQYF,TGTGCCAGCAGCTTGGGCAGAGCGGACCAAGAGACCCAGTACTTC
TRBJ1-5,TRBV12-3/TRBV12-4,few,-,CASTRALGDQPQHF,TGTGCCAGCACCCGAGCCCTGGGAGATCAGCCCCAGCATTTT
TRBJ1-4,TRBV19,few,TRBD1,CASSIMGQGGEKLFF,TGTGCCAGTAGTATCATGGGACAGGGTGGGGAAAAACTGTTTTTT
TRBJ2-3,TRBV2,few,-,CASSARFGQYF,TGTGCCAGCAGTGCTCGATTCGGGCAGTATTTT
TRBJ2-5,TRBV2,many,TRBD1,CASKFRTGTETQYF,TGTGCCAGCAAATTCCGGACAGGGACAGAGACCCAGTACTTC
TRBJ1-6,TRBV20-1,few,TRBD1,CSARDPKQGARNSPLHF,TGCAGTGCTAGAGACCCCAAACAGGGGGCTCGGAATTCACCCCTCCACTTT